This entry describes one T cell receptor beta chain. The PCR contained 60 Vbeta and 13 Jbeta primers. TCRdb keeps only in-frame clones here, not all; method: immunoSEQ multiplex PCR. The table for this sample gives approximately 40,000 clones. These data originate in a study of cytomegalovirus exposure and HLA in healthy donors. These donors, healthy bone marrow donors, were studied. The CDR3 sequence is 15 residues long. V lost 3 bases, J lost 0 bases, and 11 bases lay in between. CDR1 and CDR2 from the germline V gene are LNHDA and SQIVND (reference sequence). The sequence derives from a woman aged 25-40 years in good health and CMV-seronegative. The sequencing input was PBMCs. This rearrangement joins TRBV19 to TRBJ1-1, with D unclear. CDR3 DNA: TGTGCCAGTAGTATTCGTACGGGGATGAACACTGAAGCTTTCTTT. Translating it yields CASSIRTGMNTEAFF.